This TCR beta chain was retrieved from a study of blood T cells in healthy people across ages. A second PCR, run for about 6 to 11 cycles, used a sample-barcoded 5' primer plus a J-beta primer mix. Each CDR3 protein is one row after TCRdb ran MiXCR on the 5' RACE reads. The sample lists some 800,000 distinct CDR3 sequences, roughly 44% occurring once. Looked up from germline, CDR1 is MNHEY and CDR2 is SMNVEV (reference sequence). The ends lost 9 bases at V and 0 bases at J; junction bases unmatched: 5. CDR3 length: 13 residues. The receptor's source is a man aged 55-75 years in good health. The chain employs TRBV27 and TRBJ2-7, with TRBD1 matching 7 bases. The source material was blood. CDR3 region: CASWTGDSYEQYF. The CDR3 nucleotides are TGTGCCAGTTGGACAGGAGACTCCTACGAGCAGTACTTC.